This TCR beta chain originates from a study of T-cell reconstitution after alpha-beta-depleted transplantation in children. The TCRbeta library was prepared with unique molecular identifiers. TCRdb re-called the PCR reads through MiXCR, storing one row per CDR3 protein. The sample lists hundreds of thousands of distinct CDR3 sequences; 10% to 15% were seen once. V shed 3 bases and J 4 bases; nucleotides not matched to a gene: 6. This CDR3 region has 16 residues. The germline V gene encodes CDR1 SGHTA and CDR2 FQGNSA. This clonotype showed up just a few times. The genes are TRBV7-2 and TRBJ2-2; 9 bases are a match to TRBD2. The origin of this receptor is a male patient between 10 and 17 years old who had a stem cell transplant for acute myeloid leukemia, so the T cells may come from the graft donor. The material was PBMCs, mostly from graft donor cells, obtained 360 days after TCRalphabeta/CD19-depleted stem cell transplant. The CDR3 here is CASSLRLAVFTGELFF. The CDR3 nucleotides are TGTGCCAGCAGCTTGAGACTAGCGGTCTTCACCGGGGAGCTGTTTTTT.